A selection of T cell receptor beta chains follows, all from one sample in a study of blood T cell repertoires in COVID-19. Clones were read by immunoSEQ multiplex PCR, and TCRdb kept only the in-frame ones, dropping some. The data show over 45,000 clones, with approximately 91% seen just once and about 4.2% held by the top ten. The sample consisted of peripheral blood. Receptors originate from a man aged 50 to 59 with acute or convalescent COVID-19. CDR3s include the opening cysteine and the closing phenylalanine or tryptophan. A D gene is named only where the DNA matches it firmly. Clone size, where shown, is once, few, many, or a class for clones that have expanded.

d_gene	j_gene	v_gene	abundance	CDR3aa	CDR3nt
.	TRBJ1-1	TRBV5-1	once	CASSLAAGSNTEAFF	TGCGCCAGCAGCTTGGCCGCAGGATCGAACACTGAAGCTTTCTTT
.	TRBJ1-2	TRBV6-1	.	CASSEVAGFYGYTF	TGTGCCAGCAGTGAAGTGGCAGGATTCTATGGCTACACCTTC
TRBD2	TRBJ2-7	TRBV27	.	CASSPLLAGENEQYF	TGTGCCAGCAGTCCTCTACTAGCGGGAGAGAACGAGCAGTACTTC
TRBD2	TRBJ2-1	TRBV2	.	CASSERTTSGRALPVNEQFF	TGTGCCAGCAGTGAAAGGACGACTAGCGGGAGGGCCCTCCCTGTCAATGAGCAGTTCTTC
.	TRBJ1-2	TRBV19	.	CASSTDGFGYGYTF	TGTGCCAGTAGTACCGATGGTTTCGGCTATGGCTACACCTTC
.	TRBJ1-2	TRBV29-1	.	CSDSTDNYGYTF	TGCAGCGACTCGACAGATAACTATGGCTACACCTTC
.	TRBJ2-1	TRBV14	.	CASSGGHVEQFF	TGTGCCAGCAGCGGGGGCCATGTTGAGCAGTTCTTC
TRBD1	TRBJ1-5	TRBV28	.	CASSLGTGNQPQHF	TGTGCCAGCAGTTTAGGGACAGGCAATCAGCCCCAGCATTTT
.	TRBJ1-2	TRBV29-1	few	CSVGGNYGYTF	TGCAGCGTGGGAGGTAACTATGGCTACACCTTC
.	TRBJ2-5	TRBV4-1	.	CASSRRDFEAETQYF	TGCGCCAGCAGCCGCCGGGACTTTGAGGCAGAGACCCAGTACTTC
.	TRBJ1-2	TRBV28	.	CASSPPRGAGGYTF	TGTGCCAGCAGTCCCCCGCGGGGGGCGGGTGGCTACACCTTC
TRBD2	TRBJ2-5	TRBV11-3	.	CASSRRLAGDRQETQYF	TGTGCCAGCAGCCGAAGGCTAGCGGGAGATCGCCAAGAGACCCAGTACTTC
.	TRBJ2-2	TRBV14	once	CASSHGAALGPGELFF	TGTGCCAGCAGCCATGGGGCAGCCCTGGGGCCCGGGGAGCTGTTTTTT
.	TRBJ2-2	TRBV18	.	CASSPQVERTGELFF	TGTGCCAGCTCACCACAGGTGGAGAGGACCGGGGAGCTGTTTTTT
.	TRBJ1-6	TRBV6-5	few	CASSIIDSPLHF	TGTGCCAGCAGTATTATAGATTCACCCCTCCACTTT
.	TRBJ2-6	TRBV19	.	CASTKLSGANVLTF	TGTGCCAGTACCAAATTGAGCGGGGCCAACGTCCTGACTTTC
TRBD1	TRBJ1-2	TRBV7-2	.	CASSLYRTGSHSGGGYTF	TGTGCCAGCAGCTTATACAGGACAGGCTCTCACTCAGGGGGTGGCTACACCTTC
TRBD1	TRBJ1-6	TRBV5-4	.	CASSFDRGLRSPLHF	TGTGCCAGCAGTTTCGACAGGGGGCTGAGGTCACCCCTCCACTTT
TRBD2	TRBJ2-1	TRBV10-2	few	CASSDLAGRSYNEQFF	TGCGCCAGCAGTGATCTAGCGGGGCGATCCTACAATGAGCAGTTCTTC
.	TRBJ1-1	TRBV18	.	CASSPSGEGTEAFF	TGTGCCAGCTCACCGTCAGGGGAAGGCACTGAAGCTTTCTTT
.	TRBJ1-1	TRBV5-6	.	CASSFRYTEAFF	TGTGCCAGCAGCTTCAGGTACACTGAAGCTTTCTTT
.	TRBJ1-2	TRBV7-9	.	CASSLPSTLYGYTF	TGTGCCAGCAGCTTGCCTTCGACACTCTATGGCTACACCTTC
.	TRBJ1-1	TRBV5-4	.	CASSLRQGITEAFF	TGTGCCAGCAGCTTGCGGCAGGGTATCACTGAAGCTTTCTTT
TRBD2	TRBJ2-3	TRBV5-1	.	CASSSLSGSKTDTQYF	TGCGCCAGCAGCTCCCTAAGCGGGAGTAAAACAGATACGCAGTATTTT
.	TRBJ1-1	TRBV6-5	.	CASSFSRRGDTEAFF	TGTGCCAGCAGTTTCTCCCGAAGGGGCGACACTGAAGCTTTCTTT
TRBD1	TRBJ2-7	TRBV12-3/TRBV12-4	few	CASRGTGPYEQYF	TGTGCCAGCAGGGGGACAGGGCCCTACGAGCAGTACTTC
TRBD1	TRBJ1-5	TRBV6-6	.	CASSPFPPGQLRPIDSNQPQHF	TGTGCCAGCAGTCCTTTCCCCCCGGGACAGCTAAGGCCGATTGATAGCAATCAGCCCCAGCATTTT
.	TRBJ1-1	TRBV19	once	CASSFYIEAFF	TGTGCCAGTAGTTTTTACATTGAAGCTTTCTTT
TRBD2	TRBJ2-7	TRBV4-3	.	CASSPSAGSSYEQYF	TGCGCCAGCAGCCCATCAGCGGGGAGCTCCTACGAGCAGTACTTC
.	TRBJ1-6	TRBV27	.	CASSLSVYNSPLHF	TGTGCCAGCAGTTTGAGCGTATATAATTCACCCCTCCACTTT
TRBD2	TRBJ2-1	TRBV19	.	CASNPSGSLGEQFF	TGTGCCAGTAATCCTAGCGGGAGTTTGGGTGAGCAGTTCTTC
TRBD2	TRBJ2-5	TRBV5-1	once	CASSPGLAGIPSQETQYF	TGCGCCAGCAGCCCGGGACTAGCGGGAATCCCGAGCCAAGAGACCCAGTACTTC
.	TRBJ2-3	TRBV20-1	.	CSATHTDTQYF	TGCAGTGCTACCCATACAGATACGCAGTATTTT
.	TRBJ1-2	TRBV3-1/TRBV3-2	few	CASSQGRDTYGYTF	TGTGCCAGCAGCCAAGGCAGGGACACTTATGGCTACACCTTC
TRBD1	TRBJ2-3	TRBV6-6	.	CASSFPGQLSDTQYF	TGTGCCAGCAGTTTTCCGGGACAGCTCTCAGATACGCAGTATTTT
.	TRBJ2-7	TRBV30	.	CAWSVRQAYEQYF	TGTGCCTGGAGTGTAAGACAGGCCTACGAGCAGTACTTC
TRBD2	TRBJ2-2	TRBV3-1/TRBV3-2	.	CASGTSGSLDTGELFF	TGTGCCAGCGGGACTAGCGGGAGTCTGGACACCGGGGAGCTGTTTTTT
TRBD2	TRBJ2-5	TRBV15	.	CATSRAGGRARETQYF	TGTGCCACCAGCAGAGCCGGGGGGAGGGCGAGAGAGACCCAGTACTTC
.	TRBJ1-3	TRBV18	.	CASSPREGGNTIYF	TGTGCCAGCTCACCACGTGAGGGCGGAAACACCATATATTTT
TRBD2	TRBJ2-3	TRBV29-1	.	CSVEKGLAGGDTQYF	TGCAGCGTTGAGAAAGGACTAGCGGGGGGAGATACGCAGTATTTT
TRBD1	TRBJ1-4	TRBV24-1	.	CATSDDDRGGKLFF	TGTGCCACCAGTGATGACGACAGGGGGGGAAAACTGTTTTTT
.	TRBJ2-5	TRBV7-2	.	CASSLNQETQYF	TGTGCCAGCAGCCTAAACCAAGAGACCCAGTACTTC
.	TRBJ2-5	TRBV4-1	.	CASSQDRNEETQYF	TGCGCCAGCAGCCAAGATCGTAACGAGGAGACCCAGTACTTC
.	TRBJ2-7	TRBV19	.	CASAEDLREQYF	TGTGCCAGCGCTGAAGACTTGCGGGAGCAGTACTTC
.	TRBJ2-7	TRBV4-3	few	CASSQGIVSGNYEQYF	TGCGCCAGCAGCCAAGGTATAGTTAGCGGAAACTACGAGCAGTACTTC
TRBD1	TRBJ2-5	TRBV19	.	CASSINPRDRVSLAQYF	TGTGCCAGTAGTATCAACCCCCGGGACAGGGTGTCCCTGGCCCAGTACTTC
.	TRBJ2-4	TRBV30	few	CAWTHSGAKNIQYF	TGTGCCTGGACGCACAGTGGAGCCAAAAACATTCAGTACTTC
.	TRBJ2-1	TRBV5-5	.	CASSSRDTTPNEQFF	TGTGCCAGCAGCTCCCGGGACACCACTCCCAATGAGCAGTTCTTC
.	TRBJ2-3	TRBV7-9	.	CASSRSPDRRTDTQYF	TGTGCCAGCAGCCGATCCCCCGACAGGAGGACAGATACGCAGTATTTT
TRBD2	TRBJ2-3	TRBV27	once	CASSSRLAGGIDTQYF	TGTGCCAGCAGTTCCAGACTAGCGGGAGGGATAGATACGCAGTATTTT
.	TRBJ2-7	TRBV5-6	.	CASSLGGEQYF	TGTGCCAGCAGCTTGGGAGGCGAGCAGTACTTC
.	TRBJ1-2	TRBV12-3/TRBV12-4	once	CASSQGDYGYTF	TGTGCCAGCTCTCAAGGGGACTATGGCTACACCTTC
.	TRBJ1-1	TRBV2	.	CASSEVRVLRTEAFF	TGTGCCAGCAGTGAAGTGAGGGTCTTGCGAACTGAAGCTTTCTTT
TRBD2	TRBJ2-7	TRBV11-3	.	CASSLVVAGGPHEQYF	TGTGCCAGCAGCTTAGTTGTAGCGGGAGGGCCCCACGAGCAGTACTTC
.	TRBJ2-1	TRBV5-6	.	CASSLIRGEQFF	TGTGCCAGCAGCTTGATCCGGGGGGAGCAGTTCTTC